The 30 T cell receptor beta chains in this list originate from one sample, sequenced in a study. Clones were read by immunoSEQ multiplex PCR, and TCRdb kept only the in-frame ones, dropping some. Here the sample spans under 90,000 clones, over 85% being singletons. The sequenced material came from PBMCs. All receptors come from a man in his forties or fifties with rheumatoid arthritis.

Points on this clone: Relative to the germline gene, one junction end is altered; a read error may explain this. This sequence joins TRBV5-6 and TRBJ1-1; no firm D call. Germline V gene data show CDR1 as SGHDT and CDR2 as YYEEEE. This CDR3 region has 13 residues. The CDR3 loop is CASSLGKYGRSLF. CDR3 DNA sequence: TGTGCCAGCAGCTTGGGGAAATACGGCAGGTCCCTTTTT.

The chain combines TRBV7-9 with TRBJ1-1, with D hard to call. CDR3 size: 13 residues. Trimming took off 5 bases at V and 5 bases at J, with 12 bases between the two ends. CDR1 is SEHNR, CDR2 FQNEAQ, per germline (reference sequence). CDR3 nucleotide sequence: TGTGCCAGCAGCCTTAGTCAGTTGACTGAAGCTTTCTTT. It specifies CASSLSQLTEAFF. The full variable domain, with the rest looked up from reference TRBV7-9 and TRBJ1-1, is DTGVSQNPRHKITKRGQNVTFRCDPISEHNRLYWYRQTLGQGPEFLTYFQNEAQLEKSRLLSDRFSAERPKGSFSTLEIQRTEQGDSAMYLCASSLSQLTEAFFGQGTRLTVV.

The V call is TRBV5-6, the J call TRBJ1-6, with a weak D call TRBD1 (5 bases). The germline V gene encodes CDR1 SGHDT and CDR2 YYEEEE. V lost 4 bases and J 5 bases, leaving 13 bases between the germline ends. The CDR3 consists of 15 residues. In nucleotides, the CDR3 is TGTGCCAGCAGCGGGGGATGGACAAATAATTCACCCCTCCACTTT. Its translation: CASSGGWTNNSPLHF. The variable domain in full, completed from reference TRBV5-6 and TRBJ1-6, reads DAGVTQSPTHLIKTRGQQVTLRCSPKSGHDTVSWYQQALGQGPQFIFQYYEEEERQRGNFPDRFSGHQFPNYSSELNVNALLLGDSALYLCASSGGWTNNSPLHFGNGTRLTVT.

The chain uses TRBV10-3 and TRBJ2-1; maybe TRBD2 (6 bases). CDR3 length equals 16 residues. V was clipped by 0 bases and J by 4 bases, with 13 bases between them. The V gene's germline CDR1 is ENHRY and CDR2 SYGVKD. CDR3 sequence reads: CAISESMAGTYNEQFF. The CDR3 DNA follows: TGTGCCATCAGTGAGTCTATGGCGGGAACATACAATGAGCAGTTCTTC.

The chain links TRBV2 to TRBJ2-1; 7 bases fit TRBD1. The CDR3 is 15 amino acids. CDR1 is SNHLY and CDR2 is FYNNEI in the germline V gene. V trimming: 5 bases; J trimming: 9 bases; junction bases outside the gene matches: 13. The DNA for the CDR3 is TGTGCCAGCAGTAAAACAGGACAGGAGATTAGTGAGCAGTTCTTC. This codes for CASSKTGQEISEQFF.

This chain links TRBV4-3 with TRBJ2-1, with D maybe TRBD2 (6 bases). CDR1 is LGHNA, CDR2 YSLEER, per germline. Trimming cost V 3 bases and J 2 bases, with 23 bases left between them. The CDR3 is 19 amino acids. This CDR3 is CASSQNPGGPERTYNEQFF. CDR3 DNA: TGCGCCAGCAGCCAGAACCCCGGGGGTCCTGAGAGGACCTACAATGAGCAGTTCTTC.

On this clone itself: This CDR3 is also generated by other DNA sequences in the sample. The chain links TRBV4-1 to TRBJ2-1; 9 positions agree with TRBD2. V shed 0 bases and J 0 bases; nucleotides not matched to a gene: 9. Germline values: CDR1 MGHRA, CDR2 YSYEKL. The CDR3 runs to 19 residues. CDR3 DNA: TGCGCCAGCAGCCAAGAAGGAGGCGGGAGGGAAAGCTCCTACAATGAGCAGTTCTTC. Translation: CASSQEGGGRESSYNEQFF.

V and J are TRBV7-3 and TRBJ2-3; the D gene could be TRBD1 or TRBD2 (5 bases each). The V gene's germline CDR1 is SGHTA and CDR2 FQGTGA. The CDR3 covers 13 residues. V lost 4 bases to trimming and J lost 4 bases, with 9 bases between them. The CDR3 sequence is CASSSMGADTQYF. The CDR3 DNA is TGTGCCAGCAGCTCCATGGGGGCAGATACGCAGTATTTT.

The chain combines TRBV27 with TRBJ2-7, with TRBD1 matching over 7 bases. Germline V gene data show CDR1 as MNHEY and CDR2 as SMNVEV (reference sequence). V lost 5 bases and J lost 0; bases outside the gene matches: 4. The length of the CDR3 is 14 residues. The CDR3 region is CASSPTGSSYEQYF. CDR3 nucleotides: TGTGCCAGCAGTCCGACAGGGAGCTCCTACGAGCAGTACTTC.

With respect to this clone: A junction boundary mismatches the germline segment, possibly from a read error. The genes are TRBV7-7 and TRBJ2-1; tentatively, D is TRBD2 (6 bases). This CDR3 region has 15 residues. Germline V gene data show CDR1 as SSHAT and CDR2 as FNYEAQ (reference sequence). CDR3 nucleotide sequence: TGTGCTAGCAGCCGCTATAGCGGAGCTTACAATGAGCAGTTCTTC. Its protein is CASSRYSGAYNEQFF.

The rearrangement uses TRBV30 and TRBJ2-2; no clear D. Trimming took off 0 bases at V and 1 base at J, with 6 bases between the two ends. This CDR3 has 14 residues. Per germline, CDR1 GTSNPN and CDR2 SVGIG (reference sequence). The CDR3 DNA reads TGTGCCTGGAGTGTTGGTGGGAACACCGGGGAGCTGTTTTTT. Residues: CAWSVGGNTGELFF.

The V and J genes are TRBV7-2 and TRBJ1-5; TRBD1 aligns across 8 bases. This CDR3 comprises 15 residues. V lost 5 bases and J lost 4; bases outside the gene matches: 7. Germline V gene sequence: CDR1 SGHTA, CDR2 FQGNSA. CDR3 region: CASSPGQGGNQPQHF. The DNA of the CDR3 is TGTGCCAGCAGCCCAGGACAGGGAGGAAATCAGCCCCAGCATTTT.

The chain recombines TRBV7-9 with TRBJ2-7; TRBD2 might be the D (5 bases). With 3 bases removed from V and 1 base from J, the gap between germline ends came to 7 bases. Per the germline V gene, CDR1 is SEHNR and CDR2 is FQNEAQ (reference sequence). The CDR3 is 13 residues long. The CDR3 spells CASSFGKSYEQYF. In nucleotides, the CDR3 is TGTGCCAGCAGCTTCGGGAAATCCTACGAGCAGTACTTC.

The rearrangement joins TRBV3-1 (or the pseudogene TRBV3-2) to TRBJ1-1, with 7 bases fitting TRBD1. The CDR3 totals 15 residues. Germline loops: CDR1 LGHDT, CDR2 YNNKEL (reference sequence). Unmatched junction bases numbered 6, after V lost 4 bases and J lost 1 base. CDR3: CASSRRQGGNTEAFF. CDR3 bases: TGTGCCAGCAGCCGCAGACAGGGCGGGAACACTGAAGCTTTCTTT.

V and J are TRBV6-5 and TRBJ2-1; D is unclear. This CDR3 contains 13 residues. Germline CDR1 MNHEY, CDR2 SVGAGI. V was trimmed by 2 bases and J by 8 bases, leaving 10 bases between them. CDR3 amino acids: CASSYIWNDEQFF. CDR3 coding DNA: TGTGCCAGCAGTTACATTTGGAACGATGAGCAGTTCTTC.

This clone was detected only once. The chain is built from TRBV13 and TRBJ2-5, with TRBD1 matching over 7 bases. V shed 6 bases, J shed 3 bases, and the junction held 4 bases outside the gene matches. Germline V gene data show CDR1 as PRHDT and CDR2 as FYEKMQ (reference sequence). The CDR3 contains 13 residues. Here the CDR3 reads CASRRDREETQYF. Here the CDR3 DNA reads TGTGCCAGCAGAAGGGACAGAGAAGAGACCCAGTACTTC.

The CDR3 region is CASGTVNTEAFF. CDR3 in DNA: TGTGCCAGTGGGACGGTGAACACTGAAGCTTTCTTT. The rearrangement uses TRBV9 and TRBJ1-1, with a weak D call TRBD1 (5 bases). From germline, CDR1 is SGDLS and CDR2 YYNGEE. The CDR3 runs 12 residues. Between the trimmed V and J ends, which lost 8 bases and 0 bases, there was a span of 8 bases.

This clone has a single count. The V and J genes are TRBV4-1 and TRBJ2-3; TRBD2 matches at 12 bases. V gave up 3 bases and J gave up 8 bases; unmatched junction bases: 9. Germline CDR1 reads MGHRA; CDR2 reads YSYEKL. This CDR3 is 16 amino acids long. The CDR3, as DNA: TGCGCCAGCAGCCAGAAGACTAGCGGGGGCCCCGGTACGCAGTATTTT. The encoded protein is CASSQKTSGGPGTQYF.

The chain couples TRBV19 to TRBJ2-5, with D possibly being TRBD1 or TRBD2 (5 bases each). Per germline, CDR1 LNHDA and CDR2 SQIVND (reference sequence). The CDR3 is 13 amino acids. The V gene lost 5 bases and the J gene lost 5 bases, with 12 bases spanning the gap. The CDR3 nucleotides are TGTGCCAGTAGTGGGGGTCGGCGTGAGACCCAGTACTTC. Translating gives CASSGGRRETQYF.

V is TRBV5-8 and J is TRBJ1-4, with D unresolved. Per the germline V gene, CDR1 is SGHTS and CDR2 is YDEGEE. Trimming pared 5 bases from V and 8 bases from J, leaving 10 bases between. The CDR3 covers 12 residues. Here the CDR3 reads CASRDPMEKLFF. In DNA, the CDR3 is TGTGCCAGCAGAGATCCCATGGAAAAACTGTTTTTT.

The J gene is TRBJ1-2, the V gene TRBV7-9, with 7 bases fitting TRBD1. After removal of 5 bases from V and 3 bases from J, the junction contained 6 bases not matched to a gene. Germline V lookup: CDR1 SEHNR, CDR2 FQNEAQ (reference sequence). The CDR3 runs to 14 residues. The CDR3 coding sequence is TGTGCCAGCAGCCTCGGACAGGCTTACTATGGCTACACCTTC. Its translation is CASSLGQAYYGYTF.

The chain recombines TRBV28 with TRBJ2-1, with 10 bases matching TRBD2. Trimming cost V 7 bases and J 6 bases; bases outside gene matches: 6. CDR1 is MDHEN and CDR2 is SYDVKM in the germline V gene. The CDR3 covers 14 residues. The CDR3 region is CASTVAGGLNEQFF. The CDR3 coding sequence is TGTGCCAGCACCGTAGCGGGAGGTCTCAATGAGCAGTTCTTC.

The rearrangement links TRBV5-5 to TRBJ2-7, with a possible D match to TRBD1 (5 bases). The CDR3 totals 13 residues. V was shortened by 4 bases and J by 2 bases, with 10 bases between the two germline ends. The germline V gene encodes CDR1 SGHKS and CDR2 YYEKEE (reference sequence). CDR3 in amino acids: CASSRTQAYEQYF. In DNA, the CDR3 is TGTGCCAGCAGCCGGACACAAGCCTACGAGCAGTACTTC.

Written as DNA, the CDR3 is TGTGCCAGCAGCTTTTCTGAGCGACTAACCGGGGAGCTGTTTTTT. Protein: CASSFSERLTGELFF. The rearrangement uses TRBV11-2 and TRBJ2-2; the D gene is possibly TRBD2 (5 bases). Germline assignment: CDR1 SGHAT and CDR2 FQNNGV. CDR3 length: 15 amino acids. Deletions cut 3 bases from V and 5 bases from J, with 13 bases between.

The chain couples TRBV12-5 to TRBJ2-1, with TRBD1 matching 8 bases. The CDR3 is 15 amino acids. With 5 bases clipped from V and 3 bases from J, the junction kept 6 bases outside the gene matches. Germline V gene sequence: CDR1 LGHNT, CDR2 FRNRAP. The CDR3 nucleotides are TGTGCTAGTGGTATCGGACAGGGCCTCTACAATGAGCAGTTCTTC. Translating gives CASGIGQGLYNEQFF. The whole variable domain, remainder taken from reference TRBV12-5 and TRBJ2-1, is DARVTQTPRHKVTEMGQEVTMRCQPILGHNTVFWYRQTMMQGLELLAYFRNRAPLDDSGMPKDRFSAEMPDATLATLKIQPSEPRDSAVYFCASGIGQGLYNEQFFGPGTRLTVL.

The chain couples TRBV12-3 or TRBV12-4 to TRBJ2-5; D might be TRBD1 (6 bases). The V end lost 5 bases, the J end lost 5 bases, and 12 bases lay between the germline ends. The CDR3 has 13 residues. The CDR3 sequence is CASSPQGWETQYF. The CDR3 coding sequence is TGTGCCAGCAGTCCACAGGGTTGGGAGACCCAGTACTTC.

Comment on this clone: Germline is not matched at one junction end, which may reflect a read error. This chain uses TRBV5-4 with TRBJ2-5; D call uncertain. The germline gives CDR1 SGHNT, CDR2 YYREEE (reference sequence). The length of the CDR3 is 14 residues. The CDR3 loop reads CVSSRAQAQETQYF. The CDR3 DNA sequence: TGTGTCAGCAGCCGAGCGCAGGCCCAAGAGACCCAGTACTTC.

This clone was picked up a small number of times. V is TRBV29-1 and J is TRBJ2-7; tentatively, D is TRBD1 (6 bases). This CDR3 region has 15 residues. Trimming stripped 6 bases from V and 0 bases from J, with 18 bases between. Germline CDR1 reads SQVTM; CDR2 reads ANQGSEA. The CDR3 is CSVGYPGHNSYEQYF. The DNA for the CDR3 is TGCAGCGTCGGTTACCCGGGACACAACTCCTACGAGCAGTACTTC.

The gene calls are TRBV3-1 (or the pseudogene TRBV3-2) and TRBJ1-6; 7 bases are a match to TRBD1. The CDR3 totals 14 residues. Per the germline V gene, CDR1 is LGHDT and CDR2 is YNNKEL (reference sequence). V lost 2 bases to trimming and J lost 9 bases; unmatched junction nucleotides: 4. This chain's CDR3 is CASSQTGVSSPLHF. The CDR3 bases are TGTGCCAGCAGCCAAACAGGGGTTAGTTCACCCCTCCACTTT.

The V call is TRBV5-1, the J call TRBJ2-5, with D perhaps TRBD1 or TRBD2 (5 bases each). CDR1 and CDR2 (germline): SGHRS, YFSETQ. The CDR3 is 14 residues long. V was cut by 2 bases and J by 1 base, with 9 bases left in between. CDR3 amino acids: CASSLRDPQETQYF. In DNA, the CDR3 is TGCGCCAGCAGCTTACGGGACCCCCAAGAGACCCAGTACTTC.